This T cell receptor beta chain originates from a study of radiotherapy plus CTLA-4 blockade in lung cancer. As for the study in general: Patients showed objective responses in roughly 18% of cases, and disease control was achieved by 31%. Findings and caveats of the study: Researchers report tumor-derived TCR clones expanding in blood after radiotherapy plus ipilimumab.

Per the germline V gene, CDR1 is SGHTA and CDR2 is FQGTGA. V was pared by 5 bases and J by 6 bases, with 15 bases between. The CDR3 loop spans 14 amino acids. Concerning this clone itself: The antigen is undetermined.

Sequencing was performed with immunoSEQ multiplex PCR; in TCRdb, only in-frame clones are kept and a portion is missing. The sample carries about 82,000 clones, roughly 70% recorded once. Enrolled patients, whose metastatic non-small-cell lung cancer was chemo-refractory, received focal radiation plus CTLA-4 blockade with ipilimumab. The sequence came from a human donor with non-small cell lung cancer that progressed on radiotherapy plus ipilimumab. The chain carries TRBV7-3 and TRBJ2-3; D not resolved. The specimen comprised peripheral blood, sampled from a patient treated with radiotherapy plus ipilimumab. CDR3: CASSASLGIDTQYF. CDR3 nucleotide sequence: TGTGCCAGCAGCGCCAGTCTCGGTATCGATACGCAGTATTTT.